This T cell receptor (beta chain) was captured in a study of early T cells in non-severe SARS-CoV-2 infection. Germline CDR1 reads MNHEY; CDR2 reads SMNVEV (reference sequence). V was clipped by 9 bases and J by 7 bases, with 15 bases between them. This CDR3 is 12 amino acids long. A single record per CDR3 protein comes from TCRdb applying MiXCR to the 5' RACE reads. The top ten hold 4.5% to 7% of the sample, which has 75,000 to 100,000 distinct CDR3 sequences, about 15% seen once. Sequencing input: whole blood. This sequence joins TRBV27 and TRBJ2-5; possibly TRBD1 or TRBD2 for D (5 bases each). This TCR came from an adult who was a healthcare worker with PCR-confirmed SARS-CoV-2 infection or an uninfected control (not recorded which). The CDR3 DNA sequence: TGTGCCAGTCAGGGAGTGGGCGGGACCCAGTACTTC. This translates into CASQGVGGTQYF.